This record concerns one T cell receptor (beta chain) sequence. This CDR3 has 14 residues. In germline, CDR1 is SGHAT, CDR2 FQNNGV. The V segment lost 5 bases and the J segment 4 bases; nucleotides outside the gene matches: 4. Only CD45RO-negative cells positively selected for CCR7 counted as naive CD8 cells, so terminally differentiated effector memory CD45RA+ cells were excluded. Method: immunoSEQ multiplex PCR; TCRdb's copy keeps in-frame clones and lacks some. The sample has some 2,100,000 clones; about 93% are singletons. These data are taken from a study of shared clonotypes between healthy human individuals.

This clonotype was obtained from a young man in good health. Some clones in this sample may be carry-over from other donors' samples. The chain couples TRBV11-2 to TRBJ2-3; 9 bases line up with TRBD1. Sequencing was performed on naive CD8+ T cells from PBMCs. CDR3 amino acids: CASSPRQGADTQYF. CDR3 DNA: TGTGCCAGCAGCCCCCGACAGGGGGCAGATACGCAGTATTTT.